This is a list of T cell receptor beta chains from one sample in a study of identical twins. TCRdb analysed the 5' RACE reads with MiXCR anew, one entry per CDR3 protein. In the table there are about 220,000 distinct CDR3 sequences, 5.5% to 7.5% of which are singletons. This sample was also put to use in a study of T cells expressing NK-cell markers.

Sequencing was performed on CD8+ T cells sorted from blood. The receptors come from a woman between 18 and 30 years old in good health. Each CDR3 is given without its conserved first and last residue. Each record gives: clone size, V gene, CDR3 protein. The size of a clone is reported for some rows only, either as once, few or many, or as a class for expanded clones.

size: NA
V: TRBV12-3/TRBV12-4
CDR3: ASSRYPEAF

size: many
V: TRBV7-9
CDR3: ASTSPARGSTGELF

size: few
V: TRBV30
CDR3: ACSFWGTSNTGELF

size: many
V: TRBV20-1
CDR3: SAETPHTEAF

size: few
V: TRBV6-1
CDR3: ASSEAGRGGFNEQF

size: few
V: TRBV7-8
CDR3: ASSLEGGTLGEQY

size: NA
V: TRBV29-1
CDR3: SVEAWDRGTDTQY

size: few
V: TRBV20-1
CDR3: SAREFKSGTFSEQF

size: many
V: TRBV12-3/TRBV12-4
CDR3: ASSWWDGGSYEQY

size: few
V: TRBV4-3
CDR3: ASSQGASGRYEQY

size: many
V: TRBV12-3/TRBV12-4
CDR3: ASSPDPGWGDTEAF

size: many
V: TRBV3-1
CDR3: ASSPGRTEAF

size: NA
V: TRBV20-1
CDR3: SARGTSREYEQY

size: NA
V: TRBV10-3
CDR3: AIRPLAELNTEAF

size: NA
V: TRBV4-3
CDR3: ASSQDQGGGYGYT

size: NA
V: TRBV4-3
CDR3: ASSQGRDRGYEQY

size: many
V: TRBV12-3/TRBV12-4
CDR3: ASLSGNTIY

size: many
V: TRBV7-9
CDR3: ASSPTEYNEQF

size: few
V: TRBV7-9
CDR3: ASSSLYEGGEQF

size: many
V: TRBV12-3/TRBV12-4
CDR3: ASRLLAGGGYEQF

size: many
V: TRBV6-1
CDR3: ASRVLAGVNEQF

size: many
V: TRBV12-3/TRBV12-4
CDR3: ASGQGRYNEQF

size: NA
V: TRBV9
CDR3: ASSVAGDTQY

size: NA
V: TRBV9
CDR3: ASSVGGYISEQF

size: many
V: TRBV4-3
CDR3: ASSQEGGIAEAF

size: few
V: TRBV11-1
CDR3: ASSLVYGYNEQF

size: many
V: TRBV7-9
CDR3: ASSKDRGFDGYT

size: NA
V: TRBV9
CDR3: ASSHQSPHEQF

size: many
V: TRBV27
CDR3: ASSSPRGDEQF

size: few
V: TRBV12-3/TRBV12-4
CDR3: ASSLGGIGEKLF

size: many
V: TRBV25-1
CDR3: ASSESLPGPGNTGELF

size: many
V: TRBV27
CDR3: ASSSGLLNDEQY

size: NA
V: TRBV12-3/TRBV12-4
CDR3: ASSLEGGREYNEQF

size: NA
V: TRBV6-5
CDR3: ASSSSGRADTQY

size: NA
V: TRBV4-3
CDR3: ASSQGDWNTGELF

size: few
V: TRBV19
CDR3: ASSATLLEAF

size: NA
V: TRBV12-5
CDR3: ASGTSGRDDEQY

size: NA
V: TRBV12-3/TRBV12-4
CDR3: ASSPATDTDTQY